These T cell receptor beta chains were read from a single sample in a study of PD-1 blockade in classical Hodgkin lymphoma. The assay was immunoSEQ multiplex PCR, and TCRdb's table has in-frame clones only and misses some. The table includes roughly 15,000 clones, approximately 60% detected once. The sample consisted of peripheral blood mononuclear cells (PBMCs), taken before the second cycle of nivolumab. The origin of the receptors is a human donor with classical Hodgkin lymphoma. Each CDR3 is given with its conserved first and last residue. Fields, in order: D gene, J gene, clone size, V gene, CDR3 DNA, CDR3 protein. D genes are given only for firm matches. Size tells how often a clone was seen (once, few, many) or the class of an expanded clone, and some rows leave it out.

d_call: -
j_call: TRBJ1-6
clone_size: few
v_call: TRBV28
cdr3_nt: TGTGCCAGCAGTTTATCCCTCGGAAATTCACCCCTCCACTTT
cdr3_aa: CASSLSLGNSPLHF

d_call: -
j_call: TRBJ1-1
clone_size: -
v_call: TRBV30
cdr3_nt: TGTGCCTGGAGGACCGGGAAGGGCACTGAAGCTTTCTTT
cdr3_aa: CAWRTGKGTEAFF

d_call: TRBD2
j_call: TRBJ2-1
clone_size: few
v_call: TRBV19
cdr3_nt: TGTGCCAGTAGTATGACTAGCGGGATGGTCAATGAGCAGTTCTTC
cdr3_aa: CASSMTSGMVNEQFF

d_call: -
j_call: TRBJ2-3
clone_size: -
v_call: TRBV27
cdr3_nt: TGTGCCAGCAGGGTGCTTTTGGGGTGGGATACGCAGTATTTT
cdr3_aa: CASRVLLGWDTQYF

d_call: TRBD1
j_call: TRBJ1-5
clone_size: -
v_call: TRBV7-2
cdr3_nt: TGTGCCAGCAGCTTTCCCGGGACAGTGAGTTATAGCAATCAGCCCCAGCATTTT
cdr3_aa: CASSFPGTVSYSNQPQHF

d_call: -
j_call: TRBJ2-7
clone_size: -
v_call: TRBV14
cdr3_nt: TGTGCCAGCAGCCACCCTAAGGGACTTCCCTACGAGCAGTACTTC
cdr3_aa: CASSHPKGLPYEQYF

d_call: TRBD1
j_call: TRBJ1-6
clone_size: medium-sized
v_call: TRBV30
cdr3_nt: TGTGCCTGGGGGACAGGGGTTTTAGGTTCACCCCTCCACTTT
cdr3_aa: CAWGTGVLGSPLHF

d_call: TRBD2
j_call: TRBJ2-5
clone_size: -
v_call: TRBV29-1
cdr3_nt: TGCAGCTCCTTGGGGGGGGGCCAAGAGACCCAGTACTTC
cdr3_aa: CSSLGGGQETQYF

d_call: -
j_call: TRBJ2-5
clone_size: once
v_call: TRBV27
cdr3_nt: TGTGCCAGCAGTTTATTCGGGGTGGAGACCCAGTACTTC
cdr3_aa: CASSLFGVETQYF

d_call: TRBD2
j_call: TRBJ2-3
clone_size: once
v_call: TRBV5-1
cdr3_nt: TGCGCCAGCAGAAGCGGGAGGGCCTTTAGTTCAGATACGCAGTATTTT
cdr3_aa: CASRSGRAFSSDTQYF

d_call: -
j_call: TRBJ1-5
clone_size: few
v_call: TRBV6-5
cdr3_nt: TGTGCCAGCACTAAGGGCAATCAGCCCCAGCATTTT
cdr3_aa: CASTKGNQPQHF

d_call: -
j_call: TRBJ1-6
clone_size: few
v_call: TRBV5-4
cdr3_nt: TGTGCCAGCAGCTTGGCCTCTGGCAGATCACCCCTCCACTTT
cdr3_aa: CASSLASGRSPLHF

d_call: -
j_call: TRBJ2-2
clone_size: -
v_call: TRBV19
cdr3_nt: TGTGCCAGTAAGGCAGGCGATCTGAACACCGGGGAGCTGTTTTTT
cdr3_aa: CASKAGDLNTGELFF